These 28 T cell receptor beta chains originate from one sample sequenced in a study of T cells in tumors after PD-1 blockade. Profiled with immunoSEQ multiplex PCR; TCRdb holds only in-frame clones, not every one. The sample records approximately 3,800 clones, about three fifths being singletons. The material sequenced was tumor tissue, taken after anti-PD-1 treatment. The receptor source for this set is a human donor with cutaneous squamous cell carcinoma.

This chain links TRBV3-1 (or the pseudogene TRBV3-2) with TRBJ2-5; 11 positions match TRBD2. Losses at the gene ends were 4 bases for V and 1 base for J; bases not matched to a gene: 11. This CDR3 spans 18 amino acids. Germline loops: CDR1 LGHDT, CDR2 YNNKEL (reference sequence). CDR3: CASSRGGTSGMTQETQYF. The CDR3 coding sequence is TGTGCCAGCAGCCGAGGAGGGACTAGCGGTATGACCCAAGAGACCCAGTACTTC.

The V call is TRBV6-1, the J call TRBJ2-5; weak D call: TRBD2 (6 bases). Per germline, CDR1 MNHNS and CDR2 SASEGT. Trimming took off 1 base at V and 5 bases at J, with 17 bases between the two ends. CDR3 length: 16 amino acids. The CDR3 region has the DNA TGTGCCAGCAGTGAAGGGGCCTGGGGAGGTTTGGAGACCCAGTACTTC. It translates to CASSEGAWGGLETQYF.

This chain connects TRBV7-9 to TRBJ1-2; 8 positions agree with TRBD1. The trim removed 5 bases at V and 3 bases at J, leaving 2 bases unmatched. Germline V gives CDR1 SEHNR, CDR2 FQNEAQ (reference sequence). This CDR3 has 13 residues. The CDR3 sequence is CASSPDRDYGYTF. The CDR3 DNA follows: TGTGCCAGCAGCCCGGACAGGGACTATGGCTACACCTTC.

The rearrangement uses TRBV19 and TRBJ1-1; D gene unclear. CDR1 and CDR2 (germline): LNHDA, SQIVND (reference sequence). The V gene lost 4 bases and the J gene lost 1 base, with 4 bases spanning the gap. This CDR3 is 12 amino acids long. The chain's CDR3 is CASSRGNTEAFF. In nucleotides, the CDR3 is TGTGCCAGTAGTAGGGGGAACACTGAAGCTTTCTTT. Full variable domain (missing parts from reference TRBV19 and TRBJ1-1): DGGITQSPKYLFRKEGQNVTLSCEQNLNHDAMYWYRQDPGQGLRLIYYSQIVNDFQKGDIAEGYSVSREKKESFPLTVTSAQKNPTAFYLCASSRGNTEAFFGQGTRLTVV.

V and J are TRBV9 and TRBJ2-7; D is unresolved. Trimming took 1 base from V and 5 from J, leaving 10 bases between them. The V gene's germline CDR1 is SGDLS and CDR2 YYNGEE. The CDR3 is made up of 13 amino acids. Here the CDR3 DNA reads TGTGCCAGCAGCGTAACCGGGTCCCACGAGCAGTACTTC. Its translation: CASSVTGSHEQYF.

This clone was seen only a few times. The CDR3 DNA follows: TGTGCCAGTAGTTTGGGGGCGATGGAAGATACGCAGTATTTT. Its translation: CASSLGAMEDTQYF. The rearrangement uses TRBV19 and TRBJ2-3, with TRBD1 as a possible D gene (6 bases). Trimming removed 5 bases from V and 5 bases from J, with 14 bases in between. This CDR3 region has 14 residues. Germline V lookup: CDR1 LNHDA, CDR2 SQIVND (reference sequence).

The V and J genes are TRBV5-6 and TRBJ1-2, with TRBD1 matching over 7 bases. V trimming: 1 base; J trimming: 4 bases; junction bases outside the gene matches: 13. The CDR3 contains 17 residues. Germline assignment: CDR1 SGHDT and CDR2 YYEEEE. The DNA for the CDR3 is TGTGCCAGCAGCTTGTCGCCCCTGACAGGGTACGCCTATGGCTACACCTTC. The encoded protein is CASSLSPLTGYAYGYTF.

This clone occurred once. This sequence joins TRBV2 and TRBJ2-3; D unclear. The ends were cut back, 6 bases at V and 0 bases at J, with 4 bases in the middle. The CDR3 runs to 12 residues. CDR1 SNHLY and CDR2 FYNNEI come from the germline V gene. As DNA, the CDR3 is TGTGCCAGCAGGACTAGCACAGATACGCAGTATTTT. Its translation: CASRTSTDTQYF.

The chain has TRBV18 and TRBJ1-2, with TRBD1 identical over 8 bases. The V and J ends lost 8 bases and 10 bases, in that order; junction bases with no gene match: 15. The germline V gene encodes CDR1 KGHSH and CDR2 LQKENI. The CDR3 runs to 14 residues. In nucleotides, the CDR3 is TGTGCCAGCCTCACCACCGAGGCGCAGGGGGCCTACACCTTC. Encoded protein: CASLTTEAQGAYTF.

The genes are TRBV4-1 and TRBJ2-2; 9 nucleotides line up with TRBD1. The V gene end was trimmed by 4 bases and the J gene end by 5 bases; junction bases not matched to a gene: 11. Germline V gene data show CDR1 as MGHRA and CDR2 as YSYEKL. The CDR3 runs 17 residues. CDR3 residues: CASSRSPGQGRTGELFF. CDR3 DNA sequence: TGCGCCAGCAGCCGCTCGCCGGGACAGGGTCGTACCGGGGAGCTGTTTTTT.

In this sample, this clone turned up once. The chain employs TRBV27 and TRBJ1-2; 9 bases map to TRBD1. V shed 0 bases, J shed 4 bases, and the junction held 12 bases outside the gene matches. This CDR3 is 18 amino acids long. Germline V gene lookup returns CDR1 MNHEY and CDR2 SMNVEV (reference sequence). CDR3 protein: CASSLSWSRDRDRYGYTF. The CDR3 region has the DNA TGTGCCAGCAGTTTATCCTGGTCCCGGGACAGGGACCGCTATGGCTACACCTTC.

This chain connects TRBV7-9 to TRBJ2-2; no clear D. V lost 5 bases and J lost 6, with 7 bases in between. The CDR3 covers 12 residues. CDR1 is SEHNR and CDR2 is FQNEAQ in the germline V gene (reference sequence). The CDR3 reads CASSIYAGELFF. The CDR3 DNA reads as TGTGCCAGCAGCATTTATGCCGGGGAGCTGTTTTTT.

The V and J genes are TRBV9 and TRBJ2-7; 10 nucleotides agree with TRBD1. V gave up 3 bases and J gave up 6 bases; unmatched junction bases: 9. Germline CDR1 SGDLS, CDR2 YYNGEE. This CDR3 has 15 amino acids. The CDR3 loop reads CASSATGTGVGEQYF. The CDR3 DNA reads TGTGCCAGCAGCGCCACCGGGACAGGGGTAGGCGAGCAGTACTTC.

The chain is built from TRBV10-2 and TRBJ2-1; tentative D call: TRBD2 (5 bases). Trimming removed 6 bases from V and 9 bases from J, with 12 bases in between. Per the germline V gene, CDR1 is WSHSY and CDR2 is SAAADI. CDR3 size: 12 residues. Written as DNA, the CDR3 is TGCGCCAGCAGGTCGGGGAATACTGAGCAGTTCTTC. Translation gives CASRSGNTEQFF.

This clone was detected only a few times. This sequence joins TRBV20-1 and TRBJ2-1, with D tentatively TRBD2 (5 bases). Germline V CDR1 and CDR2: DFQATT, SNEGSKA (reference sequence). This CDR3 region has 10 residues. With 5 bases removed from V and 7 bases from J, the gap between germline ends came to 6 bases. The CDR3 reads CSAWRNEQFF. In nucleotides, the CDR3 is TGCAGTGCTTGGAGGAATGAGCAGTTCTTC.

This clone was observed a few times. V usage is TRBV3-1 (or the pseudogene TRBV3-2) and J usage is TRBJ2-4, with no clear D. Germline values: CDR1 LGHDT, CDR2 YNNKEL (reference sequence). CDR3 length: 15 amino acids. The V end was cut by 5 bases, the J end by 4 bases, with 15 bases between. The CDR3 coding sequence is TGTGCCAGCAGCTCCGAATATCCCATTAAAAACATTCAGTACTTC. This sequence encodes CASSSEYPIKNIQYF.

The rearrangement links TRBV2 to TRBJ1-6, with 9 bases that match TRBD1. This CDR3 comprises 14 residues. Per germline, CDR1 SNHLY and CDR2 FYNNEI. Trimming took 8 bases from V and 5 from J; bases not matched to a gene: 4. The CDR3 region has the DNA TGTGCCAGCCAGGGACAGGGAAATAATTCACCCCTCCACTTT. Its translation: CASQGQGNNSPLHF.

The CDR3 bases are TGTGCCAGCAGCTCCCAGGGACAGGGCATCACTGAAGCTTTCTTT. Encoded protein: CASSSQGQGITEAFF. The rearrangement uses TRBV9 and TRBJ1-1, with TRBD1 matching 9 bases. The V and J ends lost 4 bases and 4 bases, in that order; junction bases with no gene match: 8. CDR1 and CDR2 (germline): SGDLS, YYNGEE. This CDR3 has 15 amino acids.

This clone was recorded a few times. The chain is built from TRBV19 and TRBJ2-2; D is perhaps TRBD1 (7 bases). V was pared by 6 bases and J by 5 bases, with 16 bases between. The CDR3 length is 15 residues. Germline values: CDR1 LNHDA, CDR2 SQIVND (reference sequence). Here the CDR3 reads CASSPRTGGTGELFF. The CDR3 DNA sequence: TGTGCCAGTAGCCCCCGGACAGGAGGGACCGGGGAGCTGTTTTTT. The full variable domain, in which reference TRBV19 and TRBJ2-2 provide the parts outside the CDR3, is DGGITQSPKYLFRKEGQNVTLSCEQNLNHDAMYWYRQDPGQGLRLIYYSQIVNDFQKGDIAEGYSVSREKKESFPLTVTSAQKNPTAFYLCASSPRTGGTGELFFGEGSRLTVL.

The chain carries TRBV2 and TRBJ2-7; TRBD2 aligns across 8 bases. This CDR3 spans 14 amino acids. The trim removed 8 bases at V and 2 bases at J, leaving 8 bases unmatched. Germline V gene data show CDR1 as SNHLY and CDR2 as FYNNEI. CDR3 amino acids: CASCLAGKTYEQYF. CDR3 in DNA: TGTGCCAGCTGTTTAGCGGGGAAGACCTACGAGCAGTACTTC.

The chain joins TRBV7-9 to TRBJ1-3; D unclear. Trimming stripped 5 bases from V and 0 bases from J, with 14 bases between. Germline V gives CDR1 SEHNR, CDR2 FQNEAQ (reference sequence). CDR3 length equals 16 residues. The CDR3 nucleotides read TGTGCCAGCAGCCTAATAGGTACAGACTCTGGAAACACCATATATTTT. This encodes CASSLIGTDSGNTIYF.

This clone was detected only a few times. This chain connects TRBV13 to TRBJ2-5; 10 nucleotides line up with TRBD2. From germline, CDR1 is PRHDT and CDR2 FYEKMQ (reference sequence). Trimming removed 3 bases from V and 5 bases from J; junction bases left unmatched: 6. The CDR3 loop spans 15 amino acids. The CDR3 DNA sequence: TGTGCCAGCAGCTTCGTACTAGCGGGGTGGGAGACCCAGTACTTC. It codes for CASSFVLAGWETQYF.

V is TRBV12-5 and J is TRBJ1-5; D uncertain. CDR3 length: 15 amino acids. V was cut by 1 base and J by 4 bases, with 11 bases left in between. CDR1 and CDR2 (germline): LGHNT, FRNRAP. The DNA for the CDR3 is TGTGCTAGTGGTTTGGGGGATTCCCGTAATCAGCCCCAGCATTTT. It codes for CASGLGDSRNQPQHF.

CDR3 sequence reads: CASSLQNTEAFF. The CDR3, as DNA: TGTGCCAGCAGCTTGCAGAACACTGAAGCTTTCTTT. V usage is TRBV5-6 and J usage is TRBJ1-1; no definite D call. V lost 1 base and J 1 base, leaving 2 bases between the germline ends. In germline, CDR1 is SGHDT, CDR2 YYEEEE. CDR3 length: 12 amino acids.

The chain is built from TRBV28 and TRBJ2-1, with TRBD2 matching 9 bases. Trimming took 6 bases from V and 5 from J; bases not matched to a gene: 11. CDR3 length: 16 residues. Germline CDR1 reads MDHEN; CDR2 reads SYDVKM. As DNA, the CDR3 is TGTGCCAGCAGCCTGGGCGGGGGGGCGTTCCACAATGAGCAGTTCTTC. Amino acid sequence: CASSLGGGAFHNEQFF.

The chain uses TRBV6-5 and TRBJ2-6, with D hard to call. This CDR3 is built from 15 residues. Per germline, CDR1 MNHEY and CDR2 SVGAGI. Trimming removed 5 bases at V and 0 bases at J, with 8 bases between. CDR3 DNA sequence: TGTGCCAGCAGTCCCACATTCTCTGGGGCCAACGTCCTGACTTTC. It is translated as CASSPTFSGANVLTF.

The chain combines TRBV7-6 with TRBJ2-1; weak D call: TRBD2 (6 bases). The CDR3 extends over 14 amino acids. The germline V gene encodes CDR1 SGHVS and CDR2 FNYEAQ. V dropped 0 bases and J dropped 5 bases, with 8 bases sitting between them. CDR3 sequence reads: CASSLAGGNNEQFF. In DNA form, the CDR3 reads TGTGCCAGCAGCTTAGCGGGGGGAAACAATGAGCAGTTCTTC.

V usage is TRBV5-5 and J usage is TRBJ2-5; a possible D gene is TRBD1 (5 bases). There are 13 residues in the CDR3. V lost 4 bases to trimming and J lost 7 bases, with 14 bases between them. Germline V gene sequence: CDR1 SGHKS, CDR2 YYEKEE (reference sequence). The DNA of the CDR3 is TGTGCCAGCAGCATACAGGAGTATGGGACCCAGTACTTC. Amino acids: CASSIQEYGTQYF.